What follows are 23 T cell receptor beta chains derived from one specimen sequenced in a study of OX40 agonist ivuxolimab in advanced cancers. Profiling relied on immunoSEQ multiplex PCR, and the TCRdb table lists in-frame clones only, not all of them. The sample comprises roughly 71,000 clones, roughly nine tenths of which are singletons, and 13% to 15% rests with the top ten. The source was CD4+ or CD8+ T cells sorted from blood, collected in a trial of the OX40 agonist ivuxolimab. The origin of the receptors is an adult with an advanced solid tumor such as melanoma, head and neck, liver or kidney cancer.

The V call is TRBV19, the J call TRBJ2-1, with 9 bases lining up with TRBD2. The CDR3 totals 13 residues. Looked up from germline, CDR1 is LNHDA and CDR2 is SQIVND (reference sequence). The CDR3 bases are TGTGTAACAGCGGGAGGTTCCTACAATGAGCAGTTCTTC. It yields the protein CVTAGGSYNEQFF.

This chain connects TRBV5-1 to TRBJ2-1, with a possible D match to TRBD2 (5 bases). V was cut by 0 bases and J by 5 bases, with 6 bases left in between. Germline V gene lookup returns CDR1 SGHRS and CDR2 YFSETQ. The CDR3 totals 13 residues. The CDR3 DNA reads TGCGCCAGCAGCTTGGCGGGGAACAATGAGCAGTTCTTC. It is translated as CASSLAGNNEQFF.

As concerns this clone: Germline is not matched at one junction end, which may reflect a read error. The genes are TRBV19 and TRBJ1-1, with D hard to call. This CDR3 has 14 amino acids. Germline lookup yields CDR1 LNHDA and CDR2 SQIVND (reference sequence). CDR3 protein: CASGIDLGNTEAFF. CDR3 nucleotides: TGTGCCAGTGGTATAGATCTGGGAAACACTGAAGCTTTCTTT.

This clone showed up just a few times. CDR3 sequence reads: CASRKGLAGAETQYF. CDR3 bases: TGTGCCAGCAGAAAAGGACTAGCGGGAGCGGAGACCCAGTACTTC. The chain is built from TRBV6-5 and TRBJ2-5; TRBD2 matches 13 bases. CDR3 length: 15 residues. The germline gives CDR1 MNHEY, CDR2 SVGAGI. With V trimmed by 6 bases and J by 5 bases, 6 bases remained unmatched.

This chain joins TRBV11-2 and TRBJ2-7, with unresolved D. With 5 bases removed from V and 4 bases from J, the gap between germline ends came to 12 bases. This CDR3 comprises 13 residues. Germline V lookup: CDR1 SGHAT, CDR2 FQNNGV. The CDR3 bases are TGTGCCAGCAGCATCTCCGACACTTACGAGCAGTACTTC. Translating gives CASSISDTYEQYF.

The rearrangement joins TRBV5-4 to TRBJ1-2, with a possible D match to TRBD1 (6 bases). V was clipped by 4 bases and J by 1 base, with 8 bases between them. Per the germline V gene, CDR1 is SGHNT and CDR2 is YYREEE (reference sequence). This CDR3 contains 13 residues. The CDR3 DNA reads TGTGCCAGCAGCCCCAGGGGTAACTATGGCTACACCTTC. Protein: CASSPRGNYGYTF.

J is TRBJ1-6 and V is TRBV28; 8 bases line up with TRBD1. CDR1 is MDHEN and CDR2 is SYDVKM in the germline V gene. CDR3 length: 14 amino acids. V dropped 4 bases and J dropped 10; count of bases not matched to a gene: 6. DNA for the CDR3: TGTGCCAGCAGTTGGACAGGGTTGGAATCACCCCTCCACTTT. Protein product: CASSWTGLESPLHF.

CDR3 sequence (DNA): TGTGCCTGGACGGCCGATGTGAACACTGAAGCTTTCTTT. This sequence encodes CAWTADVNTEAFF. The V call is TRBV30, the J call TRBJ1-1; no clear D. V shed 4 bases and J shed 0 bases, with 9 bases lying between them. The CDR3 is 13 residues long. Germline V gives CDR1 GTSNPN, CDR2 SVGIG (reference sequence). Full variable domain (remainder filled in from reference TRBV30 and TRBJ1-1): SQTIHQWPATLVQPVGSPLSLECTVEGTSNPNLYWYRQAAGRGLQLLFYSVGIGQISSEVPQNLSASRPQDRQFILSSKKLLLSDSGFYLCAWTADVNTEAFFGQGTRLTVV.

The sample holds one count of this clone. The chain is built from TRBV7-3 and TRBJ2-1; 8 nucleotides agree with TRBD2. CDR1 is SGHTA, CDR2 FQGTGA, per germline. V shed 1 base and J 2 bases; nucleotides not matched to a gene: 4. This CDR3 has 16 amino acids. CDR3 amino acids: CASSLMAGGPYNEQFF. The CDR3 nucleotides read TGTGCCAGCAGCTTAATGGCGGGAGGTCCCTACAATGAGCAGTTCTTC.

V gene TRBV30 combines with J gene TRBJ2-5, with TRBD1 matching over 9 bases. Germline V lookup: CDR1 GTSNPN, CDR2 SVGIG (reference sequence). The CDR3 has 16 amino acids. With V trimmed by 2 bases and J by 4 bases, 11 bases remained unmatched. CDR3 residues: CAWSTHRGRGSETQYF. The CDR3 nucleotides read TGTGCCTGGAGTACCCACAGGGGGCGCGGATCAGAGACCCAGTACTTC.

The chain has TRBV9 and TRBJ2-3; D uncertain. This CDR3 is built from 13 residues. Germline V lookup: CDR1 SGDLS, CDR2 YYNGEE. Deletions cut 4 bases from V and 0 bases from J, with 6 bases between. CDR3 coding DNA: TGTGCCAGCAGCTCAGCTAGCACAGATACGCAGTATTTT. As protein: CASSSASTDTQYF.

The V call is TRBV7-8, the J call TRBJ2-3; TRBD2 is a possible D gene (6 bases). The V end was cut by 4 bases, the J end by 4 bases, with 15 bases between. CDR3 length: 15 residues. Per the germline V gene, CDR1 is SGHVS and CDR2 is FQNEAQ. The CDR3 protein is CASSSTAGPSDTQYF. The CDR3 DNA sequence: TGTGCCAGCAGCTCAACCGCGGGACCCTCAGATACGCAGTATTTT.

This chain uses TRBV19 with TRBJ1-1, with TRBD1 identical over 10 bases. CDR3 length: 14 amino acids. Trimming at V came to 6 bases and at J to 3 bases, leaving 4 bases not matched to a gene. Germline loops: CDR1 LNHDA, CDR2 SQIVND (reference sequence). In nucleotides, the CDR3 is TGTGCCAGTAGCCTGGACAGGGGGGACACTGAAGCTTTCTTT. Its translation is CASSLDRGDTEAFF.

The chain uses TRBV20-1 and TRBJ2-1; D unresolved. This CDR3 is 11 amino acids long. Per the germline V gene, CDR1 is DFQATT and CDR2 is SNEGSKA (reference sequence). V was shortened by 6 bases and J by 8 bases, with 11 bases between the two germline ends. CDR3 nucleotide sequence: TGCAGTGCGGGGTTGGCCTATGAGCAGTTCTTC. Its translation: CSAGLAYEQFF.

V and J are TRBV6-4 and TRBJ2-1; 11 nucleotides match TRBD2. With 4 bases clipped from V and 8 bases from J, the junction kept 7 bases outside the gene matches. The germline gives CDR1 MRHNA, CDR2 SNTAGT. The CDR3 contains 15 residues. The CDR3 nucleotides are TGTGCCAGCAGTGCGACTAGCGGGACGTTCCATGAGCAGTTCTTC. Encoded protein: CASSATSGTFHEQFF.

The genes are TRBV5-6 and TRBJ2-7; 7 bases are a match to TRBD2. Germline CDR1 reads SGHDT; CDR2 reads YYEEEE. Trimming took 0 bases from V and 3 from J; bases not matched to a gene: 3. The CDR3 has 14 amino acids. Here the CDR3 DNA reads TGTGCCAGCAGCTTGGGTCTAGCGGACTACGAGCAGTACTTC. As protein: CASSLGLADYEQYF.

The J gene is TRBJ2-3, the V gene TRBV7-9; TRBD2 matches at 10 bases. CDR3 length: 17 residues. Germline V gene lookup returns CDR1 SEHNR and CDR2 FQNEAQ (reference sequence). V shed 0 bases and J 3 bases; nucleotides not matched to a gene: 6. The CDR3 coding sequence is TGTGCCAGCAGCTTAGCCCCTAGCGGGAGCGGGACAGATACGCAGTATTTT. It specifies CASSLAPSGSGTDTQYF.

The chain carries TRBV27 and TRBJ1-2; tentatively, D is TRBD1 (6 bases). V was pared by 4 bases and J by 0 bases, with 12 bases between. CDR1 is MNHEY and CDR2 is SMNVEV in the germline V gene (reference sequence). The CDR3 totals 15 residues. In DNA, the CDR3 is TGTGCCAGCAGTTCAACAGGGATCACTAACTATGGCTACACCTTC. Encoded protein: CASSSTGITNYGYTF.

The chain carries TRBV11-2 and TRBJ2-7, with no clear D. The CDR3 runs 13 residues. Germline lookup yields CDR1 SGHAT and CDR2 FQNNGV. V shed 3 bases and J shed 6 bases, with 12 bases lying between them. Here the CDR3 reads CASSFTRAGEQYF. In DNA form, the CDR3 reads TGTGCCAGCAGCTTCACACGGGCTGGCGAGCAGTACTTC.

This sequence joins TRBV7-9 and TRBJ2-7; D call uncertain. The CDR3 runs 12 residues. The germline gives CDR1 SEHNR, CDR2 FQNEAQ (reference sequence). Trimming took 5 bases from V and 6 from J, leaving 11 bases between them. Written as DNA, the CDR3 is TGTGCCAGCAGCCTACTCCCCCTCGAGCAGTACTTC. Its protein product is CASSLLPLEQYF.

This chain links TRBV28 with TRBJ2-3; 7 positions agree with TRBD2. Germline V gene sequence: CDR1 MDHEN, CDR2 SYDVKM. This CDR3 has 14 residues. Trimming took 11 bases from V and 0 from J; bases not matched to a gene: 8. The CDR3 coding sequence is TGTGCCCTATCCCGGGACTATAGCACAGATACGCAGTATTTT. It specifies CALSRDYSTDTQYF.

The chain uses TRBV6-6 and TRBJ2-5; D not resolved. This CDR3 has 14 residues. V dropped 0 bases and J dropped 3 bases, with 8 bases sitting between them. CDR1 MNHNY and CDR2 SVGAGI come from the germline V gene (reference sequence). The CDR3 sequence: CASSYSRSKETQYF. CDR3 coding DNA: TGTGCCAGCAGTTACTCGCGGTCCAAAGAGACCCAGTACTTC.

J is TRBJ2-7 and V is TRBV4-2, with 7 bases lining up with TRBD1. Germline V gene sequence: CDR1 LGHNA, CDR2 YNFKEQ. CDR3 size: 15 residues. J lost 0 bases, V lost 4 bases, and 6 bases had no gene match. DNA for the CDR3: TGTGCCAGCAGCCGAGGACAGGAGAGCTCCTACGAGCAGTACTTC. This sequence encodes CASSRGQESSYEQYF.